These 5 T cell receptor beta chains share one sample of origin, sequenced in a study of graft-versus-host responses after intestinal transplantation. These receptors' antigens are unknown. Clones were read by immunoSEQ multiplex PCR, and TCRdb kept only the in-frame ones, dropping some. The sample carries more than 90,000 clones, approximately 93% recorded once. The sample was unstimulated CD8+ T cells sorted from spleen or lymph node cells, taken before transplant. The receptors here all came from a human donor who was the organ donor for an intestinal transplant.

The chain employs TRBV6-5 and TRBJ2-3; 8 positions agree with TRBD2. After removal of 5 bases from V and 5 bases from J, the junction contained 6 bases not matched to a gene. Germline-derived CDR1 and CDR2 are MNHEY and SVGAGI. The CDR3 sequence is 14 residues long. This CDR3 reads CASSTLAGRDTQYF. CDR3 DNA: TGTGCCAGCAGTACATTAGCGGGAAGAGATACGCAGTATTTT.

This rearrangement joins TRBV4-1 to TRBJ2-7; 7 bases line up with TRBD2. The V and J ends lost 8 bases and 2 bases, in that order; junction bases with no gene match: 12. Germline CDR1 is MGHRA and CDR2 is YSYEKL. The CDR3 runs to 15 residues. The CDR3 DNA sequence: TGCGCCAGCTCCCTAAGGCTAGCGGATCCCTACGAGCAGTACTTC. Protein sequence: CASSLRLADPYEQYF.

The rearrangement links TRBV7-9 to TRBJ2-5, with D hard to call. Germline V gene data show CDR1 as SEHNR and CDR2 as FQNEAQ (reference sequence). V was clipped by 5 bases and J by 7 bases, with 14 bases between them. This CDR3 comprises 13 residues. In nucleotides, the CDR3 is TGTGCCAGCAGCACTCAATATCCCCGGACCCAGTACTTC. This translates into CASSTQYPRTQYF.

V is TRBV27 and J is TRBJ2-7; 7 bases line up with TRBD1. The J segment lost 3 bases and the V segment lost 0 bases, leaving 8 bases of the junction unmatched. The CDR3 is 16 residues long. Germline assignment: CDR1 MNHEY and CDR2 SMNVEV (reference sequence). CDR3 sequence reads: CASSLSLTGAGYEQYF. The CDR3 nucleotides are TGTGCCAGCAGTTTATCCCTCACAGGGGCGGGCTACGAGCAGTACTTC.

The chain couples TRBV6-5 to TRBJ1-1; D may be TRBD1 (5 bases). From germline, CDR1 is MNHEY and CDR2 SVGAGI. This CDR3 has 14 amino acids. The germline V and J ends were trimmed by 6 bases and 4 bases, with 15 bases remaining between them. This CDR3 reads CASSSGGGLTEAFF. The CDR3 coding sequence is TGTGCCAGCAGCTCCGGGGGAGGTCTCACTGAAGCTTTCTTT.